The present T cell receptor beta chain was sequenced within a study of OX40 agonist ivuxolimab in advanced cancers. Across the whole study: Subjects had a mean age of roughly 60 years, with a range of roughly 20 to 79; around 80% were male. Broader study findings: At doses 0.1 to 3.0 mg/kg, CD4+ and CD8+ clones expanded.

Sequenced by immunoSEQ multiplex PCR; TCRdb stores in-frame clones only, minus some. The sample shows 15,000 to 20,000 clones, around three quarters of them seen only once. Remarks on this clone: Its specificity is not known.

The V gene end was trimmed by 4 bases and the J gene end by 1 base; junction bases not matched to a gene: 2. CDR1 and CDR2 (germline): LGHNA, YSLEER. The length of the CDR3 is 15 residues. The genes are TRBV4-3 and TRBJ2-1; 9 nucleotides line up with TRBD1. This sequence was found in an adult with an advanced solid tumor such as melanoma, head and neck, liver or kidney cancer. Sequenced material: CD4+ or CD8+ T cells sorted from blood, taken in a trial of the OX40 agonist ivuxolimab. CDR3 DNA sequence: TGCGCCAGCAGCCCTGGGACAGGGTCCTACAATGAGCAGTTCTTC. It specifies CASSPGTGSYNEQFF.